This TCR beta chain comes out of a study of identical twins. TCRdb re-derived calls from the 5' RACE reads in MiXCR, one entry per CDR3 protein. Among about 190,000 distinct CDR3 sequences, approximately 15% were seen once, and the ten largest hold around two fifths. Trimming at V came to 6 bases and at J to 3 bases, leaving 6 bases not matched to a gene. Looked up from germline, CDR1 is SEHNR and CDR2 is FQNEAQ (reference sequence). The CDR3 runs to 15 residues. Study outcomes and limitations: Out-of-frame alpha sequences common to twins exhibited an excess of low generation probability. Zero-insertion analyses could be partly confounded by invariant MAIT and iNKT cells.

The sample holds a few counts of this clonotype. Its antigen remains unidentified. This sample also belongs to another study, concerning T cells expressing NK-cell markers. According to that study: Each of 6 or 7 donors carried dominant NKG2C+ clonotypes accounting for roughly 1.0-7.5% of CD8+ T cells.

This receptor was obtained from a woman between 18 and 30 years old in good health. Sequencing used CD8+ T cells sorted from blood. The rearrangement uses TRBV7-9 and TRBJ2-3, with 10 bases fitting TRBD2. Here the CDR3 reads CASSGSGRATDTQYF. The CDR3 DNA is TGTGCCAGCAGTGGAAGCGGGAGGGCTACAGATACGCAGTATTTT.